The sample holds a few counts of the clone carrying this T cell receptor beta chain. The source of the sample is a study of blood T cell repertoires in COVID-19. Turning to the study itself: The study drew acute and convalescent COVID-19 samples from the United States, Italy and Spain. From T cells, B-cell-depleted T cells, or PBMCs came the material, which was cDNA or gDNA.

Repertoires were generated with immunoSEQ multiplex PCR, while TCRdb's copy carries only in-frame clones and drops some. Here the sample spans about 120,000 clones, roughly 90% being singletons. Germline V lookup: CDR1 LGHNA, CDR2 YSLEER. The CDR3 has 17 amino acids. The V end lost 0 bases, the J end lost 6 bases, and 20 bases lay between the germline ends. V usage is TRBV4-3 and J usage is TRBJ1-2; a possible D gene is TRBD1 (5 bases). The sequence came from a human donor with acute or convalescent COVID-19. The donor label of this sample is uncertain. Specimen: peripheral blood. The CDR3 coding sequence is TGCGCCAGCAGCCAAGATAAGGTCGGGGGACCAGGGAATGGCTACACCTTC. It encodes CASSQDKVGGPGNGYTF.